This TCR beta chain is from a study of cytomegalovirus exposure and HLA in healthy donors. The PCR made use of 60 Vbeta and 13 Jbeta primers. Data came from immunoSEQ multiplex PCR; TCRdb stores just in-frame clones and leaves some out. The sample contains roughly 120,000 clones, approximately 80% of which appear only once. General observations from the study: Follow-up analysis later connected one missense variant in DCLRE1C with trimming of TCR beta V- and J-genes. Information on immune exposure was restricted to one variable (CMV serostatus).

Between the trimmed V and J ends, which lost 6 bases and 0 bases, there was a span of 14 bases. The CDR3 covers 15 residues. Per germline, CDR1 SQVTM and CDR2 ANQGSEA. As regards this clone: Its cognate antigen is unknown.

This TCR derives from a young man in good health and CMV-seronegative. The chain links TRBV29-1 to TRBJ2-2; D may be TRBD1 (6 bases). What was sequenced was PBMCs. CDR3 sequence (DNA): TGCAGCGTGGAAACAGGGCGGGCGAACACCGGGGAGCTGTTTTTT. It is translated as CSVETGRANTGELFF.